Listed below are T cell receptor beta chains from one sample, sequenced in a study of cytomegalovirus exposure and HLA in healthy donors. Some clones are missing from TCRdb's copy, which holds only in-frame ones; the method was immunoSEQ multiplex PCR. The repertoire includes 110,000 or so clones, about 78% of them detected once, and approximately 5% sits in the top ten. Source material: PBMCs. Receptors originate from a woman in her twenties or thirties in good health and CMV-seropositive. Both conserved end residues are trimmed from each CDR3. D genes are given only for firm matches.

TRBV2	NA	ASSLYVVYEQY
TRBV19	NA	ASTHRAANEKLF
TRBV2	NA	ASSVLSSGNTIY
TRBV15	NA	ATSLGGQLSGNTIY
TRBV18	TRBD1	ASSPTQRTGLLYEQY
TRBV6-5	NA	ASRLGHFNEQF
TRBV30	NA	AWSGVGVYEQY
TRBV5-1	TRBD2	ASSPVGLAGARSSYNEQF
TRBV7-2	NA	ASSPLRGRDTDTQY
TRBV5-6	TRBD1	ASSGTDQGNQPQH
TRBV20-1	NA	SAERLNEQF
TRBV18	NA	ASSPGMISGNTIY
TRBV30	NA	ASSDGGANVLT
TRBV28	TRBD1	ASSSRTGGLYEQY
TRBV5-4	TRBD2	ASSRPSAGSPYEQY
TRBV30	NA	AWSTPRERAKFNSPLH